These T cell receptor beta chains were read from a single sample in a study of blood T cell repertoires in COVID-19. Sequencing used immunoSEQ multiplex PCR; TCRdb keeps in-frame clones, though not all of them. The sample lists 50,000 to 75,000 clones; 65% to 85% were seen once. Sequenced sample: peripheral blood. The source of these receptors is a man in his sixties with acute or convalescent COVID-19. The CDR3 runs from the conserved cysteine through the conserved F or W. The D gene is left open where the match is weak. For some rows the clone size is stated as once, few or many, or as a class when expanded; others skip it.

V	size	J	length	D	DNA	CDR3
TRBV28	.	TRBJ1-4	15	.	TGTGCCAGCAGGTCCCGGGGAGCGGCTAATGAAAAACTGTTTTTT	CASRSRGAANEKLFF
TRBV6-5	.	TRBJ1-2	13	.	TGTGCCAGCAGCTTAGATGCTCTGAGGGGCTACACCTTC	CASSLDALRGYTF
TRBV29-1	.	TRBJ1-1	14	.	TGCAGCGTTGGGCTCAGGATAGGGGACACTGAAGCTTTCTTT	CSVGLRIGDTEAFF
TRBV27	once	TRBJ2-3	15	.	TGTGCCAGCAGTTTATCGTACAGTCAATACAATACGCAGTATTTT	CASSLSYSQYNTQYF
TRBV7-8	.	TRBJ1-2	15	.	TGTGCCAGCAGCTTAACCAGGGATAGGGACTATGGCTACACCTTC	CASSLTRDRDYGYTF
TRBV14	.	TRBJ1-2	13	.	TGTGCCAGCAGCCAAGATGTGAGTTATGGCTACACCTTC	CASSQDVSYGYTF
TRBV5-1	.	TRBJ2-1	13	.	TGCGCCAGCAGCCCTACTACGCCCCATACGAAGTTCTTC	CASSPTTPHTKFF
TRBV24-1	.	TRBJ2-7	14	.	TGTGCCACCAGTGATTTGGCTCTAGGGGACGAGCAGTACTTC	CATSDLALGDEQYF
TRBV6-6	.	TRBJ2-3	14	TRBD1	TGTGCCAGCAGTTCACAGGGGGCGCTAAATACGCAGTATTTT	CASSSQGALNTQYF
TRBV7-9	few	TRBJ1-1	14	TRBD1	TGTGCCAGCAGGCCAGGGGGCCCTAACACTGAAGCTTTCTTT	CASRPGGPNTEAFF
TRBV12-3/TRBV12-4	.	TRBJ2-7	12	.	TGTGCCAGCAGTGACGGGATATCCGAGCAGTACTTC	CASSDGISEQYF
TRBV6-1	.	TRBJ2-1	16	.	TGTGCCAGCAGTGACCCCAGGCGACTAAAGTACAATGAGCAGTTCTTC	CASSDPRRLKYNEQFF
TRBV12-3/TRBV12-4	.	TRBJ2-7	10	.	TGTGCCAGCAGATCCAATTCAGGTAGGTTC	CASRSNSGRF
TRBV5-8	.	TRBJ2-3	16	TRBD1	TGTGCCAGCAGCTTTGGACAGGGGGCGATCACAGATACGCAGTATTTT	CASSFGQGAITDTQYF
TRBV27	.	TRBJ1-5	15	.	TGTGCCAGCCGCGGCAAGCCCTATAGCAATCAGCCCCAGCATTTT	CASRGKPYSNQPQHF
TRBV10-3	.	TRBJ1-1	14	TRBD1	TGTGCCATCACGAGGGGGCCAATGAACACTGAAGCTTTCTTT	CAITRGPMNTEAFF
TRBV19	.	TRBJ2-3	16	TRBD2	TGTGCCAGTAGTATCCGACTAGCGGGTAGCACAGATACGCAGTATTTT	CASSIRLAGSTDTQYF
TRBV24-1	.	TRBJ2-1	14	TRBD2	TGTGCCACCAGTGAAGCGGGGATAGACGGTGAGCAGTTCTTC	CATSEAGIDGEQFF
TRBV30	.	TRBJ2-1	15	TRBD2	TGTGCCTGGAGTTTGGGACTAGCGGATAACAATGAGCAGTTCTTC	CAWSLGLADNNEQFF
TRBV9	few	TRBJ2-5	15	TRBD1	TGTGCCAGCAGCACCCGGACAGGGGGGGGAGAGACCCAGTACTTC	CASSTRTGGGETQYF
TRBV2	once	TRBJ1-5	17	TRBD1	TGTGCCAGCAGTGAAGCTGGGACAGCCAATAGCAATCAGCCCCAGCATTTT	CASSEAGTANSNQPQHF
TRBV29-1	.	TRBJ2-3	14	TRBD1	TGCAGCGCTGCCCTCCAGGGGGCAACAGATACGCAGTATTTT	CSAALQGATDTQYF
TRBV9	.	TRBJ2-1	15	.	TGTGCCAGCAGCCCCTTGGGGGGGGGCCACAATGAGCAGTTCTTC	CASSPLGGGHNEQFF
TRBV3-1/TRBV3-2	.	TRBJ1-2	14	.	TGTGCCAGCAGCCAAGCGGCGGCTAACTATGGCTACACCTTC	CASSQAAANYGYTF
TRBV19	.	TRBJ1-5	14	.	TGTGCCAGTAGATCCAGGGAGGGCAATCAGCCCCAGCATTTT	CASRSREGNQPQHF
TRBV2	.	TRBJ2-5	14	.	TGTGCCAGCAGTGACAGTAAAATAAAAGAGACCCAGTACTTC	CASSDSKIKETQYF
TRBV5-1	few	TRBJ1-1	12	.	TGCGCCAGCGGTACAGGGTACACTGAAGCTTTCTTT	CASGTGYTEAFF
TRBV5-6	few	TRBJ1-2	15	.	TGTGCCAGTTGGGGCTTAGGGGCAATCAACTATGGCTACACCTTC	CASWGLGAINYGYTF
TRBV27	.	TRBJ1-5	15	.	TGTGCCAGCAGTTTACGGGGGTATAGCAATCAGCCCCAGCATTTT	CASSLRGYSNQPQHF
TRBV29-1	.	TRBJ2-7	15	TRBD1	TGCAGCGTTGTCCTACAGGGGGCGGTTTTCGGTGAGCAGTACTTC	CSVVLQGAVFGEQYF
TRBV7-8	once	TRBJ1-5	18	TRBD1	TGTGCCAGCAGCGGAAACCGGGACAGGGGCAATAGCAATCAGCCCCAGCATTTT	CASSGNRDRGNSNQPQHF
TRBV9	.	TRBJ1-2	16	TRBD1	TGTGCCAGCAGCGCCTTCGACAGGGTCTCTTTGTATGGCTACACCTTC	CASSAFDRVSLYGYTF
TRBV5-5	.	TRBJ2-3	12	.	TGTGCCAGCAGCTTCCAATCAGATACGCAGTATTTT	CASSFQSDTQYF
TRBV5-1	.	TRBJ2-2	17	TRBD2	TGCGCCAGCAGCTTGGATAGTCTAGCGGTTAACACCGGGGAGCTGTTTTTT	CASSLDSLAVNTGELFF
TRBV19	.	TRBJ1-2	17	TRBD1	TGTGCCAGTAGTACCATGTCGACAGGGAGCTTTAACTATGGCTACACCTTC	CASSTMSTGSFNYGYTF
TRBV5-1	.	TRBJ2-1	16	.	TGCGCCAGCAGCTCGTACTACGAGAGGGCTTACAATGAGCAGTTCTTC	CASSSYYERAYNEQFF
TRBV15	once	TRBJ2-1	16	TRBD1	TGTGCCACCAGCGGAGGGACAGGGCTATTATACAATGAGCAGTTCTTC	CATSGGTGLLYNEQFF
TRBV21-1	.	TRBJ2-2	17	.	TGTGCCAGCAGCAAGTTTGTAGTCCACTATAGGTCCGGGGAGCTGTTTTTT	CASSKFVVHYRSGELFF
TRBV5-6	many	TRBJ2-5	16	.	TGTGCCAGCAGCTTGGGATGGCGGGGACGCCAAGAGACCCAGTACTTC	CASSLGWRGRQETQYF
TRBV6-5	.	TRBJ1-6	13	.	TGTGCCAGCAGTTACGGTACTGTTTCACCCCTCCACTTT	CASSYGTVSPLHF
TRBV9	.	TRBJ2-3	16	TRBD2	TGTGCCAGCAGCCCACGGCTAGCGGGGGGTGTAGATACGCAGTATTTT	CASSPRLAGGVDTQYF
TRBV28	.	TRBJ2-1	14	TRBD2	TGTGCCAGCAGGACCGGGGGGACCTACAATGAGCAGTTCTTC	CASRTGGTYNEQFF
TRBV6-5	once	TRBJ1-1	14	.	TGTGCCAGCAGGGCGACAGACGTGAACACTGAAGCTTTCTTT	CASRATDVNTEAFF
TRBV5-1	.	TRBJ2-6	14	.	TGCGCCAGCAGGGCATCGTCTGGGGCCAACGTCCTGACTTTC	CASRASSGANVLTF
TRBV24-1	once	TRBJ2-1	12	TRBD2	TGTGCCACCAGTTTGGGACTAGCTGAGCAGTTCTTC	CATSLGLAEQFF
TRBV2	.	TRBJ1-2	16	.	TGTGCCAGCAGTGGTGTCATCGGGGGAGCTAACTATGGCTACACCTTC	CASSGVIGGANYGYTF
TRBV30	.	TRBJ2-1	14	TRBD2	TGTGGACTATCCCGGGGGGTCGGGGGCAATGAGCAGTTCTTC	CGLSRGVGGNEQFF
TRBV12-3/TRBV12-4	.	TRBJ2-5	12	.	TGTGCCAGCAGTTTGGCCCAAGAGACCCAGTACTTC	CASSLAQETQYF
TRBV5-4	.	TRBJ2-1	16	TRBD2	TGTGCCAGCAGCATAGGCGAGACTAGCGGGGGGGCAAAGCAGTTCTTC	CASSIGETSGGAKQFF
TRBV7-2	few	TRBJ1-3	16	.	TGTGCCAGCAGCGCGCATAGACAGTCCTCTGGAAACACCATATATTTT	CASSAHRQSSGNTIYF